Listed below are T cell receptor beta chains from one sample, sequenced in a study of cytomegalovirus exposure and HLA in healthy donors. This table comes from immunoSEQ multiplex PCR, and its TCRdb copy is limited to in-frame clones, with some not included. The data show approximately 67,000 clones, more than 80% seen once. The sample was PBMCs. Source of these receptors: a woman aged 30 to 39 in good health and CMV-seropositive. CDR3s include the opening cysteine and the closing phenylalanine or tryptophan. The D gene is left open where the match is weak. Expanded clones are given a class, and other clones once, few, many or no size at all.

once,TRBJ1-2,NA,TRBV25-1,CASSEQGFYGYTF,TGTGCCAGCAGTGAACAGGGATTCTATGGCTACACCTTC
NA,TRBJ1-2,NA,TRBV7-4,CASSLKGPGRGYTF,TGTGCCAGCAGCTTAAAGGGGCCGGGCCGGGGCTACACCTTC
NA,TRBJ2-3,TRBD2,TRBV29-1,CSVTSSGRTDTQYF,TGCAGCGTTACATCTAGCGGGAGGACAGATACGCAGTATTTT
NA,TRBJ2-5,NA,TRBV5-6,CASSFLRGTGEETQYF,TGTGCCAGCAGCTTCCTCCGGGGGACGGGGGAAGAGACCCAGTACTTC
NA,TRBJ2-4,TRBD1,TRBV9,CASSASGTGLGKNIQYF,TGTGCCAGCAGCGCCTCCGGGACAGGGTTAGGCAAAAACATTCAGTACTTC
once,TRBJ2-1,NA,TRBV4-1,CASSQDTGDSYNEQFF,TGCGCCAGCAGCCAAGATACGGGGGACTCCTACAATGAGCAGTTCTTC
NA,TRBJ1-3,NA,TRBV5-1,CASSPDSNSGNTIYF,TGCGCCAGCAGCCCGGACAGCAACTCTGGAAACACCATATATTTT
NA,TRBJ2-6,NA,TRBV11-2,CASSLTRGSGANVLTF,TGTGCCAGCAGCCTAACCAGGGGATCTGGGGCCAACGTCCTGACTTTC
NA,TRBJ2-4,TRBD2,TRBV27,CASSLWGTSGSFVKNIQYF,TGTGCCAGCAGTTTGTGGGGGACTAGCGGGAGTTTCGTCAAAAACATTCAGTACTTC
NA,TRBJ2-6,TRBD1,TRBV2,CASRQGARGVSGANVLTF,TGTGCCAGCAGGCAGGGGGCGAGGGGGGTTTCTGGGGCCAACGTCCTGACTTTC
NA,TRBJ2-1,NA,TRBV11-1,CASSLGVSESDEQFF,TGTGCCAGCAGCTTAGGTGTTAGCGAGAGCGATGAGCAGTTCTTC
NA,TRBJ2-1,NA,TRBV7-2,CASKPIYNEQFF,TGTGCCAGCAAGCCGATATACAATGAGCAGTTCTTC
NA,TRBJ1-5,TRBD1,TRBV5-8,CASRWGLDRGNQPQHF,TGTGCCAGCAGATGGGGGCTCGACAGGGGTAATCAGCCCCAGCATTTT
NA,TRBJ2-1,TRBD2,TRBV27,CASSFGGRGRGAYNEQFF,TGTGCCAGCAGTTTCGGCGGGAGGGGCAGGGGGGCCTACAATGAGCAGTTCTTC
NA,TRBJ2-1,TRBD2,TRBV4-1,CASSRYSGTSGTHEQFF,TGCGCCAGCAGCCGCTACTCCGGGACTAGCGGGACGCATGAGCAGTTCTTC
NA,TRBJ1-2,TRBD1,TRBV19,CASKLSGGSYGYTF,TGTGCCAGTAAACTCTCAGGGGGGAGCTATGGCTACACCTTC
NA,TRBJ1-5,NA,TRBV18,CASSPETVNQPQHF,TGTGCCAGCTCACCGGAGACAGTCAATCAGCCCCAGCATTTT
NA,TRBJ1-5,NA,TRBV2,CASSDQGGGSNQPQHF,TGTGCCAGCAGTGACCAGGGAGGGGGTAGCAATCAGCCCCAGCATTTT
NA,TRBJ2-5,TRBD1,TRBV5-4,CASSLGTGGVQETQYF,TGTGCCAGCAGCTTGGGGACAGGGGGCGTCCAAGAGACCCAGTACTTC
once,TRBJ2-7,TRBD2,TRBV14,CASSLLGTSGYEQYF,TGTGCCAGCAGCCTGCTCGGGACTAGCGGATACGAGCAGTACTTC
NA,TRBJ2-3,TRBD2,TRBV5-1,CASSLTPTSGSKDTQYF,TGCGCCAGCAGCCTAACTCCGACTAGCGGGAGTAAAGATACGCAGTATTTT
NA,TRBJ2-7,NA,TRBV6-5,CASSLRLYEQYF,TGTGCCAGCAGTCTCAGGCTCTACGAGCAGTACTTC
NA,TRBJ1-5,NA,TRBV2,CASGSGSNQPQHF,TGTGCCAGCGGGTCGGGTAGCAATCAGCCCCAGCATTTT
NA,TRBJ1-2,NA,TRBV7-2,CASSSGLAYGYTF,TGTGCCAGCAGCTCAGGGTTGGCCTATGGCTACACCTTC
NA,TRBJ2-1,NA,TRBV7-9,CASTASVGLDNEQFF,TGTGCCAGCACTGCTTCTGTGGGCTTGGACAATGAGCAGTTCTTC
NA,TRBJ2-1,TRBD2,TRBV7-9,CASSNLAATSSYNEQFF,TGTGCCAGCAGCAATCTAGCGGCTACTAGCTCCTACAATGAGCAGTTCTTC
NA,TRBJ2-7,TRBD2,TRBV5-4,CASSTGLAGGTYEQYF,TGTGCCAGCAGCACGGGACTAGCGGGAGGCACCTACGAGCAGTACTTC
NA,TRBJ2-7,NA,TRBV5-6,CASSLRREQYF,TGTGCCAGCAGCTTGCGGAGAGAGCAGTACTTC
NA,TRBJ1-5,NA,TRBV28,CASSLITGKYSNQPQHF,TGTGCCAGCAGTTTAATTACAGGGAAATATAGCAATCAGCCCCAGCATTTT
NA,TRBJ2-5,TRBD1,TRBV7-9,CASSLAGQGRTGQYF,TGTGCCAGCAGCTTAGCTGGACAGGGGCGTACAGGGCAGTACTTC
NA,TRBJ2-5,NA,TRBV5-4,CASSRDTQETQYF,TGTGCCAGCAGCCGGGACACCCAAGAGACCCAGTACTTC
once,TRBJ1-5,TRBD1,TRBV6-1,CASRPRTGSHQPQHF,TGTGCCAGCAGACCTAGGACAGGTTCACATCAGCCCCAGCATTTT
NA,TRBJ2-1,TRBD2,TRBV9,CASSVDLAGGEQFF,TGTGCCAGCAGCGTAGACCTAGCGGGAGGTGAGCAGTTCTTC
NA,TRBJ2-7,NA,TRBV21-1,CASSTDRVEEQYF,TGTGCCAGCAGCACGGACAGGGTCGAGGAGCAGTACTTC
NA,TRBJ1-1,TRBD1,TRBV6-5,CASRQGYNTEAFF,TGTGCCAGTAGACAGGGATACAACACTGAAGCTTTCTTT
NA,TRBJ1-1,NA,TRBV7-9,CASSFGGPNTEAFF,TGTGCCAGCAGCTTCGGGGGGCCGAACACTGAAGCTTTCTTT
NA,TRBJ2-1,TRBD2,TRBV4-2,CASSQVGASGRTSSYNEQFF,TGTGCCAGCAGCCAAGTTGGGGCTAGCGGGAGGACCAGCTCCTACAATGAGCAGTTCTTC
NA,TRBJ2-2,NA,TRBV10-2,CASKITSNTGELFF,TGCGCCAGCAAAATCACATCGAACACCGGGGAGCTGTTTTTT
NA,TRBJ2-5,TRBD2,TRBV5-1,CASSLIGSSGSRKTQYF,TGCGCCAGCAGCTTGATAGGGTCCAGCGGGAGTAGGAAGACCCAGTACTTC
NA,TRBJ2-3,NA,TRBV7-9,CASSGGDTQYF,TGTGCCAGCAGCGGGGGGGATACGCAGTATTTT
NA,TRBJ1-2,TRBD1,TRBV5-1,CASSRGTGGPANYGYTF,TGCGCCAGCAGCCGCGGGACAGGAGGACCTGCTAACTATGGCTACACCTTC
NA,TRBJ1-1,NA,TRBV29-1,CSARGWADTEAFF,TGCAGCGCTAGAGGGTGGGCGGACACTGAAGCTTTCTTT
NA,TRBJ1-3,TRBD1,TRBV2,CASSPDRGGNTIYF,TGTGCCAGCAGCCCAGACAGGGGCGGAAACACCATATATTTT
once,TRBJ1-2,TRBD1,TRBV7-9,CASSLDRGGYGYTF,TGTGCCAGCAGCCTAGACAGGGGTGGGTATGGCTACACCTTC
NA,TRBJ2-3,NA,TRBV10-2,CASSDRSGAERDTDTQYF,TGCGCCAGCAGTGATAGATCGGGAGCTGAAAGGGATACAGATACGCAGTATTTT
NA,TRBJ2-2,NA,TRBV11-2,CASSQTVNTGELFF,TGTGCCAGCAGCCAGACAGTGAACACCGGGGAGCTGTTTTTT
few,TRBJ1-3,NA,TRBV9,CASSVAWSSGNTIYF,TGTGCCAGCAGCGTAGCATGGAGCTCTGGAAACACCATATATTTT
few,TRBJ2-1,TRBD2,TRBV13,CASSSRTSGRAIYNEQFF,TGTGCCAGCAGCTCCAGGACTAGCGGGAGGGCAATCTACAATGAGCAGTTCTTC
once,TRBJ1-1,NA,TRBV5-6,CASRGVFMNTEAFF,TGTGCCAGCAGGGGAGTTTTTATGAACACTGAAGCTTTCTTT
NA,TRBJ2-7,NA,TRBV10-1,CASSAGFSYEQYF,TGCGCCAGCAGTGCGGGTTTTAGCTACGAGCAGTACTTC